These 18 T cell receptor beta chains were all obtained from the same sample, sequenced in a study of blood T cell repertoires in COVID-19. The protocol was immunoSEQ multiplex PCR, while the TCRdb copy is restricted to in-frame clones and leaves out a portion. The repertoire includes 250,000 to 300,000 clones, 80% to 90% of them detected once, and 11% sits in the top ten. What was sequenced was peripheral blood. The receptors derive from a woman aged 70-85 years with acute or convalescent COVID-19.

The chain carries TRBV5-4 and TRBJ2-6; maybe TRBD2 (7 bases). Trimming removed 3 bases from V and 3 bases from J, with 25 bases in between. The V gene's germline CDR1 is SGHNT and CDR2 YYREEE (reference sequence). This CDR3 comprises 20 residues. The CDR3 bases are TGTGCCAGCAGCTCCAAGGGAGGGGGGACCAGCTCAGGTGGGGCCAACGTCCTGACTTTC. Amino acid sequence: CASSSKGGGTSSGGANVLTF.

The chain links TRBV18 to TRBJ2-7; 9 bases align to TRBD1. With V trimmed by 3 bases and J by 6 bases, 9 bases remained unmatched. This CDR3 contains 15 residues. The germline gives CDR1 KGHSH, CDR2 LQKENI. The CDR3 region is CASSPGGTGGGEQYF. DNA of the CDR3: TGTGCCAGCTCACCGGGGGGAACAGGGGGCGGCGAGCAGTACTTC.

V gene TRBV11-3 combines with J gene TRBJ2-7; 10 bases map to TRBD2. CDR3 length: 13 amino acids. Germline-derived CDR1 and CDR2 are SGHNT and YENEEA. The V gene end was trimmed by 4 bases and the J gene end by 7 bases; junction bases not matched to a gene: 4. The CDR3: CASSYASGGEQYF. Here the CDR3 DNA reads TGTGCCAGCAGCTACGCTAGCGGGGGTGAGCAGTACTTC.

The chain employs TRBV5-1 and TRBJ1-6; the match to TRBD1 covers 8 bases. The CDR3 is 20 residues long. Germline CDR1 and CDR2: SGHRS and YFSETQ. Germline trimming cut 4 bases from V and 5 bases from J; bases unmatched to any gene: 20. In DNA, the CDR3 is TGCGCCAGCAGCGTCACGTACGCCGGGACAGGTCGAGTGGATAATTCACCCCTCCACTTT. Its translation: CASSVTYAGTGRVDNSPLHF.

The chain uses TRBV27 and TRBJ2-1, with D perhaps matching TRBD1 (6 bases). This CDR3 is built from 12 residues. V gave up 3 bases and J gave up 9 bases, with 9 bases separating them. The germline CDR1 and CDR2 sequences are MNHEY and SMNVEV (reference sequence). The CDR3 is CASSFLGGEQFF. In nucleotides, the CDR3 is TGTGCCAGCAGTTTCTTAGGGGGTGAGCAGTTCTTC.

This sequence joins TRBV4-2 and TRBJ1-1; a possible D gene is TRBD1 (6 bases). The CDR3 has 14 residues. Trimming stripped 0 bases from V and 11 bases from J, with 16 bases between. CDR1 and CDR2 (germline): LGHNA, YNFKEQ. CDR3 in DNA: TGTGCCAGCAGCCAAGAGCTGGCAGGGGATAGGGCTTTCTTT. It specifies CASSQELAGDRAFF.

The chain couples TRBV27 to TRBJ1-2; weak D call: TRBD1 (5 bases). The CDR3 spans 14 residues. Per the germline V gene, CDR1 is MNHEY and CDR2 is SMNVEV (reference sequence). The ends were cut back, 0 bases at V and 8 bases at J, with 13 bases in the middle. The CDR3 spells CASSLSPQGTGYTF. CDR3 in DNA: TGTGCCAGCAGTTTATCTCCCCAGGGAACGGGCTACACCTTC.

Only one count was recorded for this clone. V is TRBV9 and J is TRBJ1-3, with TRBD1 matching over 12 bases. Germline V gene data show CDR1 as SGDLS and CDR2 as YYNGEE. CDR3 length: 15 amino acids. Germline trimming cut 3 bases from V and 7 bases from J; bases unmatched to any gene: 5. The CDR3 here is CASSAGQGALNTIYF. CDR3 bases: TGTGCCAGCAGCGCGGGACAGGGGGCATTGAACACCATATATTTT.

This sequence joins TRBV19 and TRBJ1-5; D unclear. V shed 1 base and J shed 4 bases, with 11 bases lying between them. The germline CDR1 and CDR2 sequences are LNHDA and SQIVND (reference sequence). The CDR3 runs to 15 residues. The CDR3 bases are TGTGCCAGTAGTATAGGCCCGGGTGGGAATCAGCCCCAGCATTTT. This codes for CASSIGPGGNQPQHF. Together with reference TRBV19 and TRBJ1-5, the CDR3 gives the full variable domain: DGGITQSPKYLFRKEGQNVTLSCEQNLNHDAMYWYRQDPGQGLRLIYYSQIVNDFQKGDIAEGYSVSREKKESFPLTVTSAQKNPTAFYLCASSIGPGGNQPQHFGDGTRLSIL.

This clone was found a few times. The rearrangement uses TRBV2 and TRBJ1-1, with 7 positions matching TRBD1. The CDR3 totals 11 residues. CDR1 and CDR2 (germline): SNHLY, FYNNEI. Trimming removed 5 bases from V and 8 bases from J; junction bases left unmatched: 2. CDR3 sequence: CASSLQGEAFF. For the CDR3, the DNA is TGTGCCAGCAGTTTACAGGGGGAAGCTTTCTTT. Complete variable domain (other parts from reference TRBV2 and TRBJ1-1): EPEVTQTPSHQVTQMGQEVILRCVPISNHLYFYWYRQILGQKVEFLVSFYNNEISEKSEIFDDQFSVERPDGSNFTLKIRSTKLEDSAMYFCASSLQGEAFFGQGTRLTVV.

CDR3 sequence reads: CASSQVGRSYGYTF. The CDR3, as DNA: TGTGCCAGCAGCCAAGTGGGCAGGTCCTATGGCTACACCTTC. The V call is TRBV3-1 (or the pseudogene TRBV3-2), the J call TRBJ1-2; D is unclear. V lost 1 base and J 4 bases, leaving 10 bases between the germline ends. This CDR3 is built from 14 residues. In germline, CDR1 is LGHDT, CDR2 YNNKEL (reference sequence).

The CDR3 loop reads CATSRVRGQRGGDTQYF. CDR3 sequence (DNA): TGTGCCACCAGCAGAGTTCGAGGGCAGCGGGGGGGAGATACGCAGTATTTT. The rearrangement links TRBV15 to TRBJ2-3, with 10 nucleotides matching TRBD2. Germline V CDR1 and CDR2: LNHNV, YYDKDF (reference sequence). CDR3 length: 17 residues. With V trimmed by 1 base and J by 5 bases, 9 bases remained unmatched.

For the CDR3, the DNA is TGCGCCAGCAGCTCCGGGACTAGCGGGGAGACCCAGTACTTC. It yields the protein CASSSGTSGETQYF. J is TRBJ2-5 and V is TRBV5-1; 12 positions match TRBD2. This CDR3 has 14 residues. Germline V gene data show CDR1 as SGHRS and CDR2 as YFSETQ. Trimming at V came to 3 bases and at J to 5 bases, leaving 2 bases not matched to a gene.

The chain joins TRBV5-3 to TRBJ2-3; TRBD1 might be the D (5 bases). TRBV5-3 is flagged as an ORF with uncertain function. The V and J ends lost 7 bases and 2 bases respectively, with 11 bases between them. CDR3 length: 13 residues. The CDR3 sequence is CARWTLPTDTQYF. The CDR3 region has the DNA TGTGCCAGATGGACACTACCCACAGATACGCAGTATTTT.

The V gene is TRBV19, the J gene TRBJ1-6; D perhaps matches TRBD1 (6 bases). This CDR3 spans 15 amino acids. Trimming pared 1 base from V and 7 bases from J, leaving 11 bases between. Germline V gene sequence: CDR1 LNHDA, CDR2 SQIVND (reference sequence). The CDR3 spells CASSIGGGLNSPLHF. DNA of the CDR3: TGTGCCAGTAGTATAGGAGGGGGTCTAAATTCACCCCTCCACTTT. Full variable domain (remainder filled in from reference TRBV19 and TRBJ1-6): DGGITQSPKYLFRKEGQNVTLSCEQNLNHDAMYWYRQDPGQGLRLIYYSQIVNDFQKGDIAEGYSVSREKKESFPLTVTSAQKNPTAFYLCASSIGGGLNSPLHFGNGTRLTVT.

This clone has more than one count but fewer than ten. This chain joins TRBV7-3 and TRBJ1-1; D unresolved. The germline V gene has CDR1 SGHTA and CDR2 FQGTGA. CDR3 length: 13 amino acids. Trimming took off 3 bases at V and 8 bases at J, with 13 bases between the two ends. CDR3: CASSFSAETEAFF. CDR3 in DNA: TGTGCCAGCAGCTTTAGTGCCGAGACAGAAGCTTTCTTT.

Notes on this clone: The junction shows a germline mismatch at one end, possibly a read error. CDR3: CASSTGGGTANYLF. The CDR3, as DNA: TGTGCCAGCAGCACAGGGGGGGGGACAGCCAATTACCTTTTT. V gene TRBV5-4 combines with J gene TRBJ1-1; 8 bases align to TRBD1. Germline CDR1 reads SGHNT; CDR2 reads YYREEE (reference sequence). The CDR3 spans 14 residues.

This clone was seen more than once but under ten times. The chain recombines TRBV18 with TRBJ2-7, with D uncertain. CDR1 and CDR2 from the germline V gene are KGHSH and LQKENI. The V end lost 6 bases, the J end lost 3 bases, and 9 bases lay between the germline ends. The CDR3 covers 12 residues. Here the CDR3 reads CASSARIYEQYF. The CDR3 DNA follows: TGTGCCAGCTCGGCACGAATCTACGAGCAGTACTTC.